This T cell receptor beta chain was sequenced during a study of identical twins. The study's findings and limits: Fewer insertions were carried by abundant cord blood beta clonotypes, but none was seen in memory repertoires. The study drew conclusions from cross-sectional statistical analysis, not from following the same donors. Modelling approaches yielded underestimates of out-of-frame TCR alpha sharing between monozygotic twins.

This CDR3 is built from 12 residues. Germline CDR1 ENHRY, CDR2 SYGVKD. J gave up 5 bases and V 6 bases, and 2 bases lay outside the gene matches. A template switching step contributed a universal primer site, while unique molecular identifiers were present in the cDNA. TCRdb ran MiXCR on the 5' RACE reads and lists one entry per CDR3 protein. The profile shows around 370,000 distinct CDR3 sequences, roughly 10% of them singletons. This clonotype has at least ten counts. As yet, its antigen is unknown. This chain links TRBV10-3 with TRBJ2-5; 8 positions match TRBD1. This TCR was recovered from a woman in her fifties or sixties in good health. Sequences were obtained from naive T cells sorted from blood. The chain's CDR3 is CAISGTGETQYF. The CDR3 DNA reads as TGTGCCATCAGCGGGACAGGCGAGACCCAGTACTTC.